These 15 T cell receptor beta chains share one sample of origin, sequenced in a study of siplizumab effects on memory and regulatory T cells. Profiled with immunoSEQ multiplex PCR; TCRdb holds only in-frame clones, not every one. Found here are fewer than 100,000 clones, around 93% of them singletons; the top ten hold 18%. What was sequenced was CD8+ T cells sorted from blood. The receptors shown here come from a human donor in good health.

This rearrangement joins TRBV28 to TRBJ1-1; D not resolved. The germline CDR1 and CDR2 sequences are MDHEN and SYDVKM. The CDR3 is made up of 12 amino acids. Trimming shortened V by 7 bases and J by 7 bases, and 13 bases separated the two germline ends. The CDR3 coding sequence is TGTGCCAGCAACTCAGGATCTGGTGAAGCTTTCTTT. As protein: CASNSGSGEAFF.

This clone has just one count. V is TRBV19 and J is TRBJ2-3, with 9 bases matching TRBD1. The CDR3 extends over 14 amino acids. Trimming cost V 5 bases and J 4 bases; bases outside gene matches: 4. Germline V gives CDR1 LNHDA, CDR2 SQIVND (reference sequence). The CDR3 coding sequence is TGTGCCAGTAGTGTGGGACAGGGCGCAGATACGCAGTATTTT. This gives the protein CASSVGQGADTQYF.

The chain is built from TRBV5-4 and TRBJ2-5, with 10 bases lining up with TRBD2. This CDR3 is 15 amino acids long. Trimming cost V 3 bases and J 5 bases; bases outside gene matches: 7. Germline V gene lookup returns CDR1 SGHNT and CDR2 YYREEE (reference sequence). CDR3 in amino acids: CASSWTSGTSETQYF. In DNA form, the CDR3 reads TGTGCCAGCAGCTGGACTAGCGGAACTTCGGAGACCCAGTACTTC.

CDR3 sequence (DNA): TGCGCCAGCAGCCAAGAGGCAGGGCCAGCCTACGAGCAGTACTTC. Residues: CASSQEAGPAYEQYF. The chain joins TRBV4-1 to TRBJ2-5; TRBD1 is a possible D gene (5 bases). Near its end, the DNA agrees better with TRBJ2-7, so the J call may be wrong. The CDR3 has 15 residues. Germline V gene lookup returns CDR1 MGHRA and CDR2 YSYEKL.

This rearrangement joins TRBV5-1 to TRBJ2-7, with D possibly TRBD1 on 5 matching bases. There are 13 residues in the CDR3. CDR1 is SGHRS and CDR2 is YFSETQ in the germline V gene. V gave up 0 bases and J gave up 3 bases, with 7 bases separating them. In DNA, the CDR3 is TGCGCCAGCAGCTTGGCCCAGGGCTACGAGCAGTACTTC. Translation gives CASSLAQGYEQYF.

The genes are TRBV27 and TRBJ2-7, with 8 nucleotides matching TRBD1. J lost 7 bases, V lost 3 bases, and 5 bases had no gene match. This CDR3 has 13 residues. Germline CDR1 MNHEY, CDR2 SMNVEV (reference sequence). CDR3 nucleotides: TGTGCCAGCAGTTTCAGGACAGGGAGGGAGCAGTACTTC. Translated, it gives CASSFRTGREQYF.

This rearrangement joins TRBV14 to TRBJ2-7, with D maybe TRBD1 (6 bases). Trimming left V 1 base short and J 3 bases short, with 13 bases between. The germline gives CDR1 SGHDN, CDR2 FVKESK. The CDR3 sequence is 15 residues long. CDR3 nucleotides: TGTGCCAGCAGCCAAGTTGGACAGCTACTCTACGAGCAGTACTTC. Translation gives CASSQVGQLLYEQYF.

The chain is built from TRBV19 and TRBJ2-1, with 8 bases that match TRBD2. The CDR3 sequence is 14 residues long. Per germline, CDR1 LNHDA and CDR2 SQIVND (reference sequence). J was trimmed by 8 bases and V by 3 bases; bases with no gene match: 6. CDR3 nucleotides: TGTGCCAGTAGTATCGGGACTAGGTCCGATGAGCAGTTCTTC. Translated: CASSIGTRSDEQFF.

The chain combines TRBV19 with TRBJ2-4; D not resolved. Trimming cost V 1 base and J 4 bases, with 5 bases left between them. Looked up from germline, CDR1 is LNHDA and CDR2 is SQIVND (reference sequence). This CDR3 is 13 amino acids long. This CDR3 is CASSIVKKNIQYF. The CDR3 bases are TGTGCCAGTAGTATAGTAAAAAAAAACATTCAGTACTTC.

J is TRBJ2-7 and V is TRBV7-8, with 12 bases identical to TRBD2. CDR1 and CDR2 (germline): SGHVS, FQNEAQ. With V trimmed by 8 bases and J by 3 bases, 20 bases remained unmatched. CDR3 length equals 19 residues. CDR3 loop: CASFGAEASGRAGIYEQYF. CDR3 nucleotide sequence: TGTGCCAGCTTTGGAGCGGAGGCTAGCGGGAGGGCCGGCATCTACGAGCAGTACTTC.

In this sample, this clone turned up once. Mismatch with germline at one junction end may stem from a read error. The chain's CDR3 is CASRPAPQTEPPVF. DNA for the CDR3: TGTGCCAGCAGGCCCGCCCCTCAGACAGAACCGCCGGTCTTC. V is TRBV2 and J is TRBJ2-1; a weak D match, TRBD1 (5 bases). The CDR3 length is 14 residues. In germline, CDR1 is SNHLY, CDR2 FYNNEI.

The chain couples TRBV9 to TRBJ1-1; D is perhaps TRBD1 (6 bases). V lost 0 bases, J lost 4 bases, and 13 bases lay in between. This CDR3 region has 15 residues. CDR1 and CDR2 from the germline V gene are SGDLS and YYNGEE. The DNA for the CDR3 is TGTGCCAGCAGCGTAGGGGGGGGCTGGCGCACTGAAGCTTTCTTT. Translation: CASSVGGGWRTEAFF.

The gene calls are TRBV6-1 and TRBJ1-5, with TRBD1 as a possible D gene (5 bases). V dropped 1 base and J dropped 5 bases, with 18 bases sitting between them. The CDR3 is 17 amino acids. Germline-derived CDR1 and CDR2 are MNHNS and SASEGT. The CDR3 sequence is CASSEGVGGLWDQPQHF. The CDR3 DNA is TGTGCCAGCAGTGAAGGGGTTGGGGGGTTGTGGGATCAGCCCCAGCATTTT.

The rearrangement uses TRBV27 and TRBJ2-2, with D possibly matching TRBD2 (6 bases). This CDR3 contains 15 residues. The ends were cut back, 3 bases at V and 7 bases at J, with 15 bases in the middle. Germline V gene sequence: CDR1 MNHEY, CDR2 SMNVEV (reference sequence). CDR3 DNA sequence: TGTGCCAGCAGTTTGAGGACCCGCGGGGTCGGGGAGCTGTTTTTT. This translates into CASSLRTRGVGELFF.

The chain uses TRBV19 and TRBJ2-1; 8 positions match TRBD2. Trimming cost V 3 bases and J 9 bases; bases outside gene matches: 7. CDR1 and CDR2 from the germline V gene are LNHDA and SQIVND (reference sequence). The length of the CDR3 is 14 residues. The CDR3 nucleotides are TGTGCCAGTAGTATCCCGGGACTAGAGGCTGAGCAGTTCTTC. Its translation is CASSIPGLEAEQFF.